The 13 T cell receptor beta chains below all came from one sample that was sequenced in a study of control samples from healthy donors and cancer patients. Some clones are missing from TCRdb's copy, which holds only in-frame ones; the method was immunoSEQ multiplex PCR. The data show roughly 20,000 clones, 80% to 90% seen once. Specimen: PBMCs. These receptors were collected from a woman in her 70s with lung cancer.

Only one count was recorded for this clone. This chain joins TRBV7-9 and TRBJ2-2; a possible D gene is TRBD2 (5 bases). Germline V gene data show CDR1 as SEHNR and CDR2 as FQNEAQ (reference sequence). The ends were cut back, 5 bases at V and 0 bases at J, with 13 bases in the middle. The CDR3 is made up of 16 amino acids. CDR3 DNA: TGTGCCAGCAGCCCGATGACTACAACGAACACCGGGGAGCTGTTTTTT. Protein product: CASSPMTTTNTGELFF.

This clone has a single count. The V and J genes are TRBV11-2 and TRBJ2-7; the match to TRBD1 covers 9 bases. V lost 4 bases, J lost 3 bases, and 1 base stayed unmatched. The CDR3 totals 13 residues. The V gene's germline CDR1 is SGHAT and CDR2 FQNNGV. In nucleotides, the CDR3 is TGTGCCAGCAGCTGGACAGGGGACTACGAGCAGTACTTC. Translating it yields CASSWTGDYEQYF.

The chain joins TRBV10-3 to TRBJ1-1; 11 bases agree with TRBD1. This CDR3 region has 14 residues. Trimming took 3 bases from V and 12 from J; bases not matched to a gene: 9. Germline V gene sequence: CDR1 ENHRY, CDR2 SYGVKD. This CDR3 is CAISDGQGASITFF. In DNA form, the CDR3 reads TGTGCCATCAGTGATGGACAGGGGGCTTCAATAACTTTCTTT.

The CDR3 bases are TGTGCCAGCAGTTTAAGTGGGGCTCTAGCGGGACACAATGAGCAGTTCTTC. Amino acid sequence: CASSLSGALAGHNEQFF. V gene TRBV27 combines with J gene TRBJ2-1; 9 bases map to TRBD2. Germline V gene data show CDR1 as MNHEY and CDR2 as SMNVEV (reference sequence). The CDR3 is 17 amino acids. Trimming took 2 bases from V and 5 from J; bases not matched to a gene: 10.

The V and J genes are TRBV6-5 and TRBJ2-7; D is possibly TRBD1 (5 bases). Germline V CDR1 and CDR2: MNHEY, SVGAGI. Trimming pared 6 bases from V and 7 bases from J, leaving 19 bases between. The CDR3 runs to 14 residues. The CDR3: CASSRTGFPPEQYF. The CDR3 DNA sequence: TGTGCCAGCAGCCGTACAGGTTTCCCGCCAGAGCAGTACTTC.

The V gene is TRBV20-1, the J gene TRBJ1-1, with a tentative D call TRBD1 (6 bases). The CDR3 spans 16 residues. Germline V gives CDR1 DFQATT, CDR2 SNEGSKA (reference sequence). V lost 3 bases, J lost 2 bases, and 19 bases lay in between. The CDR3 nucleotides are TGCAGTGCTAGTAGCTGGATCCGGGGGGCAAACACTGAAGCTTTCTTT. Translated, it gives CSASSWIRGANTEAFF.

The table lists this clone with a count of one. The V and J genes are TRBV27 and TRBJ1-2; no reliable D call. Trimming pared 8 bases from V and 8 bases from J, leaving 18 bases between. Germline V gene sequence: CDR1 MNHEY, CDR2 SMNVEV (reference sequence). The CDR3 totals 13 residues. The CDR3 reads CASSLSRGYGYTF. The CDR3 DNA sequence: TGTGCCAGCTCCCTTAGCCGGGGTTACGGCTACACCTTC.

The chain employs TRBV6-1 and TRBJ1-2; D possibly corresponds to TRBD1 (6 bases). There are 19 residues in the CDR3. With 4 bases removed from V and 0 bases from J, the gap between germline ends came to 24 bases. Germline lookup yields CDR1 MNHNS and CDR2 SASEGT. The DNA for the CDR3 is TGTGCCAGCAGTGGACCTACGACCCCCGGGACAAAAGCTAACTATGGCTACACCTTC. It encodes CASSGPTTPGTKANYGYTF.

The V gene is TRBV14, the J gene TRBJ1-4, with TRBD1 matching 8 bases. CDR1 is SGHDN, CDR2 FVKESK, per germline. CDR3 length: 17 amino acids. With 2 bases clipped from V and 5 bases from J, the junction kept 10 bases outside the gene matches. The CDR3 DNA reads TGTGCCAGCAGCCAACCCAGGGGGACAGGCGTAAATGAAAAACTGTTTTTT. This encodes CASSQPRGTGVNEKLFF.

The chain uses TRBV25-1 and TRBJ2-7; D is undetermined. Germline lookup yields CDR1 MGHDK and CDR2 SYGVNS. The germline V and J ends were trimmed by 2 bases and 2 bases, with 1 base remaining between them. The CDR3 length is 11 residues. In DNA, the CDR3 is TGTGCCAGCAGTGAAACCTACGAGCAGTACTTC. Residues: CASSETYEQYF.

The chain carries TRBV13 and TRBJ1-1, with TRBD1 matching over 7 bases. This CDR3 has 15 amino acids. Trimming at V came to 6 bases and at J to 6 bases, leaving 13 bases not matched to a gene. Germline assignment: CDR1 PRHDT and CDR2 FYEKMQ (reference sequence). The CDR3 reads CASSFSLDRAAEAFF. DNA for the CDR3: TGTGCCAGCAGTTTCTCCCTAGACAGGGCCGCTGAAGCTTTCTTT.

The CDR3 DNA reads as TGTGCCAGCAGCTTATCAGGCGGAGATCAGCCCCAGCATTTT. It yields the protein CASSLSGGDQPQHF. The V call is TRBV5-6, the J call TRBJ1-5; no clear D gene. Germline V gene sequence: CDR1 SGHDT, CDR2 YYEEEE. The CDR3 contains 14 residues. V was shortened by 2 bases and J by 5 bases, with 11 bases between the two germline ends.

The gene calls are TRBV11-2 and TRBJ2-1; D is ambiguous. Between the trimmed V and J ends, which lost 1 base and 0 bases, there was a span of 7 bases. Germline V CDR1 and CDR2: SGHAT, FQNNGV. This CDR3 has 15 residues. Here the CDR3 reads CASSLGASSYNEQFF. DNA of the CDR3: TGTGCCAGCAGCTTAGGGGCCAGCTCCTACAATGAGCAGTTCTTC.